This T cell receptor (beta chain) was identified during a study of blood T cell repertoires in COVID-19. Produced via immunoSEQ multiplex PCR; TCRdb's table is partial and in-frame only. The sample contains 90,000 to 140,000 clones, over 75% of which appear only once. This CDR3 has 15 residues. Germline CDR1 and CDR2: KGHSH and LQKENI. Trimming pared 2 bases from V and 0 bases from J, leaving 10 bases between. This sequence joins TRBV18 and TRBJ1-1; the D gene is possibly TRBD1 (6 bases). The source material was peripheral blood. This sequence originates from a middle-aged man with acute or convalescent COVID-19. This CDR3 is CASSPGQLMNTEAFF. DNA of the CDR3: TGTGCCAGCTCACCAGGACAGTTAATGAACACTGAAGCTTTCTTT.